One sample yielded the 25 T cell receptor beta chains listed below, sequenced in a study of T cell clones after liver transplantation. Clones were read by immunoSEQ multiplex PCR, and TCRdb kept only the in-frame ones, dropping some. The sample holds more than 65,000 clones, about four fifths seen once. The source was CD4+ T cells from blood, collected 12 months after liver transplant. These receptors were taken from a human patient who received a liver transplant. Some of these T cells may belong to the graft donor.

This clone was observed a few times. The chain has TRBV6-1 and TRBJ1-1; the D gene is possibly TRBD1 (5 bases). Germline V CDR1 and CDR2: MNHNS, SASEGT. V dropped 4 bases and J dropped 3 bases, with 15 bases sitting between them. This CDR3 is built from 15 residues. The CDR3 DNA is TGTGCCAGCAGTGGGGAACAGGTTGTGGACACTGAAGCTTTCTTT. Protein product: CASSGEQVVDTEAFF.

This rearrangement joins TRBV5-1 to TRBJ2-3, with TRBD2 matching over 8 bases. The CDR3 extends over 14 amino acids. The germline CDR1 and CDR2 sequences are SGHRS and YFSETQ. V was pared by 5 bases and J by 8 bases, with 10 bases of the junction left unmatched. The CDR3 loop reads CASRLTSVSGTQYF. The DNA for the CDR3 is TGCGCCAGCAGACTGACTAGCGTTTCTGGTACGCAGTATTTT.

The chain combines TRBV10-1 with TRBJ1-2; the D is unclear. Germline CDR1 reads WNHNN; CDR2 reads SYGVQD (reference sequence). CDR3 length: 12 residues. The V and J ends lost 3 bases and 5 bases respectively, with 7 bases between them. DNA for the CDR3: TGCGCCAGCAGTGACAGTAGTTATGGCTACACCTTC. This encodes CASSDSSYGYTF.

This chain uses TRBV6-5 with TRBJ1-2; no clear D. V shed 6 bases and J shed 8 bases, with 13 bases lying between them. The CDR3 is made up of 12 amino acids. CDR1 MNHEY and CDR2 SVGAGI come from the germline V gene. CDR3 sequence: CASSRPGEGYTF. The CDR3 bases are TGTGCCAGCAGCCGACCTGGTGAGGGCTACACCTTC.

The rearrangement links TRBV28 to TRBJ2-4; 7 nucleotides line up with TRBD1. J lost 0 bases, V lost 1 base, and 15 bases had no gene match. Per the germline V gene, CDR1 is MDHEN and CDR2 is SYDVKM. The CDR3 totals 20 residues. The CDR3 DNA sequence: TGTGCCAGCAGTTTATATATGGGGGACAGCTTCTTGCTAGCCAAAAACATTCAGTACTTC. Translated, it gives CASSLYMGDSFLLAKNIQYF.

The V gene is TRBV9, the J gene TRBJ2-5, with D perhaps TRBD1 or TRBD2 (6 bases each). The CDR3 runs to 15 residues. The germline V gene has CDR1 SGDLS and CDR2 YYNGEE. Trimming pared 4 bases from V and 5 bases from J, leaving 18 bases between. This CDR3 reads CASSPHGGGQETQYF. For the CDR3, the DNA is TGTGCCAGCAGCCCCCACGGTGGGGGGCAGGAGACCCAGTACTTC.

V usage is TRBV6-6 and J usage is TRBJ1-4, with D perhaps matching TRBD1 (6 bases). The CDR3 covers 14 residues. V gave up 7 bases and J gave up 5 bases, with 14 bases separating them. Per germline, CDR1 MNHNY and CDR2 SVGAGI (reference sequence). CDR3 residues: CASIDGGGNEKLFF. In DNA, the CDR3 is TGTGCCAGCATCGACGGGGGGGGCAATGAAAAACTGTTTTTT.

The genes are TRBV27 and TRBJ1-5, with TRBD1 identical over 9 bases. Trimming removed 2 bases from V and 2 bases from J; junction bases left unmatched: 4. There are 16 residues in the CDR3. Looked up from germline, CDR1 is MNHEY and CDR2 is SMNVEV (reference sequence). CDR3 loop: CASSLRRDRGNQPQHF. CDR3 nucleotide sequence: TGTGCCAGCAGTTTACGCCGGGACAGGGGCAATCAGCCCCAGCATTTT.

V and J are TRBV5-8 and TRBJ2-3; D gene unclear. This CDR3 comprises 15 residues. V lost 0 bases and J 0 bases, leaving 8 bases between the germline ends. Germline V gene data show CDR1 as SGHTS and CDR2 as YDEGEE. CDR3 sequence reads: CASSLGLGSTDTQYF. The CDR3 DNA is TGTGCCAGCAGCTTGGGGTTGGGGAGCACAGATACGCAGTATTTT.

The CDR3 nucleotides are TGTGCCCGAGAACAGGGAAATGGCTACACCTTC. It encodes CAREQGNGYTF. The J gene is TRBJ1-2, the V gene TRBV30, with D possibly TRBD1 on 6 matching bases. This CDR3 has 11 amino acids. V was shortened by 8 bases and J by 6 bases, with 13 bases between the two germline ends. Germline assignment: CDR1 GTSNPN and CDR2 SVGIG (reference sequence).

The chain joins TRBV5-6 to TRBJ2-7; tentatively, D is TRBD1 (6 bases). Trimming stripped 0 bases from V and 3 bases from J, with 7 bases between. CDR3 length: 13 residues. Germline-derived CDR1 and CDR2 are SGHDT and YYEEEE. CDR3: CASSLEGGYEQYF. DNA for the CDR3: TGTGCCAGCAGCTTGGAAGGGGGCTACGAGCAGTACTTC.

This chain joins TRBV9 and TRBJ2-2; D remains ambiguous. Trimming took 5 bases from V and 4 from J, leaving 15 bases between them. The CDR3 extends over 15 amino acids. The germline gives CDR1 SGDLS, CDR2 YYNGEE. The CDR3 nucleotides read TGTGCCAGCAGTCCTACCAGACTGTTCACCGGGGAGCTGTTTTTT. Amino acids: CASSPTRLFTGELFF.

The chain combines TRBV7-2 with TRBJ2-5; a possible D gene is TRBD1 (6 bases). Deletions cut 5 bases from V and 0 bases from J, with 13 bases between. The CDR3 covers 15 residues. Germline values: CDR1 SGHTA, CDR2 FQGNSA. CDR3 nucleotide sequence: TGTGCCAGCAGCCAGAACAGGGCCCACCAAGAGACCCAGTACTTC. It is translated as CASSQNRAHQETQYF.

The chain carries TRBV11-3 and TRBJ2-7; 8 positions match TRBD2. Per germline, CDR1 SGHNT and CDR2 YENEEA. V gave up 7 bases and J gave up 5 bases; unmatched junction bases: 16. The CDR3 totals 16 residues. This chain's CDR3 is CASTPSPSGSFNEQYF. CDR3 nucleotides: TGTGCCAGCACCCCCAGCCCCAGCGGGAGTTTCAACGAGCAGTACTTC.

The J gene is TRBJ2-6, the V gene TRBV19, with 7 bases identical to TRBD1. In germline, CDR1 is LNHDA, CDR2 SQIVND (reference sequence). CDR3 length: 17 amino acids. V was clipped by 5 bases and J by 3 bases; unmatched bases: 10. This CDR3 is CASSGPRQGGGANVLTF. The CDR3 DNA reads TGTGCCAGTAGTGGGCCTCGACAGGGTGGTGGGGCCAACGTCCTGACTTTC.

The chain links TRBV7-8 to TRBJ1-5; D might be TRBD1 (5 bases). Per the germline V gene, CDR1 is SGHVS and CDR2 is FQNEAQ. The V gene lost 3 bases and the J gene lost 6 bases, with 18 bases spanning the gap. The CDR3 extends over 16 amino acids. The CDR3, as DNA: TGTGCCAGCAGCTTCTTCGCAGGGAGGTTGGGTCAGCCCCAGCATTTT. It translates to CASSFFAGRLGQPQHF.

This chain uses TRBV11-1 with TRBJ2-3; 9 bases align to TRBD2. From germline, CDR1 is SGHAT and CDR2 FQDESV (reference sequence). The CDR3 has 17 residues. The junction had 10 bases not matched to a gene; V was cut back by 2 bases and J by 4 bases. CDR3 DNA sequence: TGTGCCAGCAGCTTACTAGCGGGACATACCGTCGCAGATACGCAGTATTTT. It specifies CASSLLAGHTVADTQYF.

This clone was seen more than once but under ten times. This chain links TRBV5-4 with TRBJ1-3; D is unclear. The CDR3 sequence is 14 residues long. Germline lookup yields CDR1 SGHNT and CDR2 YYREEE (reference sequence). The V gene lost 1 base and the J gene lost 4 bases, with 9 bases spanning the gap. For the CDR3, the DNA is TGTGCCAGCAGCTTGCCCGGTCCCGGAAACACCATATATTTT. Residues: CASSLPGPGNTIYF.

This chain connects TRBV9 to TRBJ2-2; D is possibly TRBD1 (5 bases). Germline V lookup: CDR1 SGDLS, CDR2 YYNGEE. The V end lost 0 bases, the J end lost 7 bases, and 7 bases lay between the germline ends. The CDR3 is made up of 13 amino acids. CDR3 in DNA: TGTGCCAGCAGCGTAGAGGGGTACGGGGAGCTGTTTTTT. Amino acids: CASSVEGYGELFF.

The gene calls are TRBV2 and TRBJ1-1, with a possible D match to TRBD1 (6 bases). V was clipped by 6 bases and J by 8 bases, with 7 bases between them. This CDR3 comprises 10 residues. The germline V gene has CDR1 SNHLY and CDR2 FYNNEI. CDR3 protein: CASRTGEAFF. The CDR3 bases are TGTGCCAGCAGGACAGGAGAAGCTTTCTTT.

The rearrangement links TRBV6-6 to TRBJ2-2; 14 nucleotides line up with TRBD2. CDR1 is MNHNY, CDR2 SVGAGI, per germline (reference sequence). The CDR3 totals 15 residues. The ends lost 6 bases at V and 5 bases at J; junction bases unmatched: 2. The CDR3 sequence: CASRGLAGETGELFF. DNA for the CDR3: TGTGCCAGCAGGGGACTAGCGGGAGAAACCGGGGAGCTGTTTTTT.

CDR3 region: CASSAGGRNTIYF. CDR3 nucleotides: TGTGCCAGCAGCGCAGGGGGAAGAAACACCATATATTTT. This rearrangement joins TRBV2 to TRBJ1-3, with 7 bases aligning to TRBD1. CDR1 and CDR2 (germline): SNHLY, FYNNEI. V trimming: 6 bases; J trimming: 5 bases; junction bases outside the gene matches: 4. The CDR3 extends over 13 amino acids.

The chain joins TRBV4-1 to TRBJ2-7; 8 nucleotides match TRBD2. Per the germline V gene, CDR1 is MGHRA and CDR2 is YSYEKL. The CDR3 is 15 amino acids. The J segment lost 2 bases and the V segment lost 0 bases, leaving 3 bases of the junction unmatched. The CDR3 DNA reads as TGCGCCAGCAGCCAAGAACTAGCGGTCCCCTACGAGCAGTACTTC. Protein sequence: CASSQELAVPYEQYF.

The chain links TRBV11-3 to TRBJ2-2; either TRBD1 or TRBD2 may fit D (6 bases each). Germline CDR1 and CDR2: SGHNT and YENEEA. The CDR3 consists of 16 residues. V lost 0 bases, J lost 3 bases, and 11 bases lay in between. This CDR3 is CASSLDKGGDTGELFF. CDR3 DNA sequence: TGTGCCAGCAGCTTAGATAAGGGGGGAGACACCGGGGAGCTGTTTTTT.

Regarding this clone: An end of the junction does not agree with germline; a read error may underlie this. This chain links TRBV5-1 with TRBJ2-7; D could derive from TRBD1 or TRBD2 (5 bases each). The germline V gene has CDR1 SGHRS and CDR2 YFSETQ. The CDR3 sequence is 14 residues long. The CDR3 sequence: CASTLSRGASEQYF. As DNA, the CDR3 is TGCGCCAGCACCTTGAGCCGGGGCGCAAGCGAGCAGTACTTC.